The clone carrying this T cell receptor (beta chain) has a handful of counts. Its antigen is unidentified. One heparinised blood draw, averaging roughly 120 mL, came from each donor. Of the isolated RNA, all was reverse transcribed, and so the sequenced material was expressed TCRB transcripts. Assay: immunoSEQ multiplex PCR; the TCRdb copy retains only in-frame clones and omits some. Among about 900,000 clones, 15% to 20% were seen once, and the ten largest hold about 0.02%. Germline V gene lookup returns CDR1 SGHVS and CDR2 FQNEAQ. The V end was cut by 2 bases, the J end by 0 bases, with 23 bases between. The CDR3 totals 19 residues. The sample belongs to a study of beta chain features in type 1 diabetes. Findings and caveats of the study: Shorter TCRB CDR3s, moderately but significantly so, marked every one of the four CD4+ subsets in Type 1 diabetes patients. At VDJ recombination sites, type 1 diabetes patients had fewer insertions and more deleted nucleotides.

The genes are TRBV7-8 and TRBJ2-7; D possibly corresponds to TRBD2 (6 bases). The TCR sequence derives from a woman aged 18-29 years in good health. The sequenced material came from naive CD4+ T cells from blood. As DNA, the CDR3 is TGTGCCAGCAGCTTATTTCCGGGACTCTTGACGATCAACTCCTACGAGCAGTACTTC. Its translation is CASSLFPGLLTINSYEQYF.